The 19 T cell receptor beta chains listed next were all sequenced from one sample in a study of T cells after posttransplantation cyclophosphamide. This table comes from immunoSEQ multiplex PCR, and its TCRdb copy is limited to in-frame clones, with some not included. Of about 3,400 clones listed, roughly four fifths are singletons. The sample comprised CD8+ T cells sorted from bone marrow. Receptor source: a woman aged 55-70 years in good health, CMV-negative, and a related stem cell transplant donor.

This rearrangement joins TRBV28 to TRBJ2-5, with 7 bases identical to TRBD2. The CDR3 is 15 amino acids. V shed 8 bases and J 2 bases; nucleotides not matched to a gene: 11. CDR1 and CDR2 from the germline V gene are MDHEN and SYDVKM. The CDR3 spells CASLPPGRIQETQYF. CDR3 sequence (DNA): TGTGCCAGCCTACCCCCCGGGAGGATACAAGAGACCCAGTACTTC.

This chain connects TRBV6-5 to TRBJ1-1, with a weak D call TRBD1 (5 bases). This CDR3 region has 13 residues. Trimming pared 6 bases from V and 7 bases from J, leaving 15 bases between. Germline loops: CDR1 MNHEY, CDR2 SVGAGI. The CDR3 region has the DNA TGTGCCAGCAGCCACCAGGGTTGGAATGAAGCTTTCTTT. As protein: CASSHQGWNEAFF.

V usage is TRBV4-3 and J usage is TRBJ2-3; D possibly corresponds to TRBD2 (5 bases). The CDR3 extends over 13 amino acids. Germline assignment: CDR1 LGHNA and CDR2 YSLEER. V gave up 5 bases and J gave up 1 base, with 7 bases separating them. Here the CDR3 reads CASSAGGTDTQYF. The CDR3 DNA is TGCGCCAGCAGCGCGGGCGGCACAGATACGCAGTATTTT.

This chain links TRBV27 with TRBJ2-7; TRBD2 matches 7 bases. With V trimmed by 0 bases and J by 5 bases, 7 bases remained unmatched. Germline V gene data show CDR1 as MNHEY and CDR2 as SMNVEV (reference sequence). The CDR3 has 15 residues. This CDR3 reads CASSLSAGPPHEQYF. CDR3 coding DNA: TGTGCCAGCAGTTTATCAGCGGGACCCCCCCACGAGCAGTACTTC.

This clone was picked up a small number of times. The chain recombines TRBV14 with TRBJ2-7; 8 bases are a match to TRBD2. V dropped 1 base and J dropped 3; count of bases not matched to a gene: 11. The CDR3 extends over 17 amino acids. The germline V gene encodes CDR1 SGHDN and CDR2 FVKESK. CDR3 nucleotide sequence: TGTGCCAGCAGCCAAGTAGAAAGCGGGAGCCTTTTCTACGAGCAGTACTTC. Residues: CASSQVESGSLFYEQYF.

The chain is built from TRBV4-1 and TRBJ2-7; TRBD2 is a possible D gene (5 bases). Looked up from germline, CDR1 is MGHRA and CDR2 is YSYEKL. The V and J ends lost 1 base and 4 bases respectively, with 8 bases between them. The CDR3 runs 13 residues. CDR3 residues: CASSQGPGYEQYF. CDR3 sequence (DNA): TGCGCCAGCAGCCAAGGGCCGGGGTACGAGCAGTACTTC.

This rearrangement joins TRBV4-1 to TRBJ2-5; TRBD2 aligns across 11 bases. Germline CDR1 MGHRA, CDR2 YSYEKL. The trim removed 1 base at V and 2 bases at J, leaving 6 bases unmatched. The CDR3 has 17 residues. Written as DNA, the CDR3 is TGCGCCAGCAGCCAAGTGGGGCTAGCGGGAGGACAAGAGACCCAGTACTTC. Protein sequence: CASSQVGLAGGQETQYF.

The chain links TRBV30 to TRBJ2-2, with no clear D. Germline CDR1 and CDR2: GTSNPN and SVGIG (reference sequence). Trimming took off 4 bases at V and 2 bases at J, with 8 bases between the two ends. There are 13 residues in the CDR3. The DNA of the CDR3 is TGTGCCTGGACCGGGTCTAACACCGGGGAGCTGTTTTTT. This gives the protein CAWTGSNTGELFF.

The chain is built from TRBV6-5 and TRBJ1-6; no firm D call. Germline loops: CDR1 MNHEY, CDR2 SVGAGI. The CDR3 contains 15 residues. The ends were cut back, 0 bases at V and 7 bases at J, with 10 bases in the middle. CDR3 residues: CASSYSTTGNSPLHF. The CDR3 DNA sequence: TGTGCCAGCAGTTACTCGACCACGGGGAATTCACCCCTCCACTTT.

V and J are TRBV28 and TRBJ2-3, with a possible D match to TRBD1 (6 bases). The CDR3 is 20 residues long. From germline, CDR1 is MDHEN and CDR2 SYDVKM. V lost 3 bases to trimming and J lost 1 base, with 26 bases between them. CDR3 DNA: TGTGCCAGCAGTTTTTCGGACAGCTATTTTCGGGTGGGGGGCACAGATACGCAGTATTTT. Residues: CASSFSDSYFRVGGTDTQYF.

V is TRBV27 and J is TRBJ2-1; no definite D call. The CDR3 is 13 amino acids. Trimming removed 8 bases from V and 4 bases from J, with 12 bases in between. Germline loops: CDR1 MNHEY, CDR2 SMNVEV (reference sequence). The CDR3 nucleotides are TGTGCCAGCGCTCGGGTGATATACAATGAGCAGTTCTTC. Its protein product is CASARVIYNEQFF.

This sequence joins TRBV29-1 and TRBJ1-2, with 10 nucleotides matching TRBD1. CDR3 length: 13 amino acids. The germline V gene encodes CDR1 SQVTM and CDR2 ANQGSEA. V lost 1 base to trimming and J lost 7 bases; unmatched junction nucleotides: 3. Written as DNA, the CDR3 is TGCAGCGTTGAAGGACAGGGGGCTGGTGGCTACACCTTC. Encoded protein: CSVEGQGAGGYTF.

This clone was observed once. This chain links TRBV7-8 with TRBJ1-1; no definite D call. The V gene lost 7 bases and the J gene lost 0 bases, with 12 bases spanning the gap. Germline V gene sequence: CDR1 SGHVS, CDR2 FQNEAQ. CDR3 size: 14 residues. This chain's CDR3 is CASIAYPMNTEAFF. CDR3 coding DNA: TGTGCCAGCATAGCCTACCCCATGAACACTGAAGCTTTCTTT.

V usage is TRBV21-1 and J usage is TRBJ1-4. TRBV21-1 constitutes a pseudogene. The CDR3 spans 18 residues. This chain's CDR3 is CASRPRVATKVHNEKLFF. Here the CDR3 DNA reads TGTGCCAGCAGGCCGAGAGTAGCTACCAAGGTGCATAATGAAAAACTGTTTTTT.

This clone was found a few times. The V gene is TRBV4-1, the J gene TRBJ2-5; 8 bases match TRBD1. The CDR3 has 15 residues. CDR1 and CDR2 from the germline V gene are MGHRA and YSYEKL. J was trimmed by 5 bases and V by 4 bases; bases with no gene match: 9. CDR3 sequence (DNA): TGCGCCAGCAGCCGCATACAACGACAGGGGGAGACCCAGTACTTC. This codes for CASSRIQRQGETQYF.

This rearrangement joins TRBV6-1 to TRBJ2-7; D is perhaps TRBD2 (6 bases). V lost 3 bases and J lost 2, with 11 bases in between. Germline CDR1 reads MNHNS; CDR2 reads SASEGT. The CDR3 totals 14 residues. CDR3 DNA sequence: TGTGCCAGCAGTGATTGGGGGGACGCCTACGAGCAGTACGTC. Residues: CASSDWGDAYEQYV.

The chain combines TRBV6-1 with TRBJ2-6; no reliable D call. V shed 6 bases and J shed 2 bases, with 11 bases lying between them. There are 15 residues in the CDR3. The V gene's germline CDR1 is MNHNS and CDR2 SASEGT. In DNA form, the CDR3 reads TGTGCCAGCAGAGCCCAGGTGGCTGGGGCCAACGTCCTGACTTTC. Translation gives CASRAQVAGANVLTF.

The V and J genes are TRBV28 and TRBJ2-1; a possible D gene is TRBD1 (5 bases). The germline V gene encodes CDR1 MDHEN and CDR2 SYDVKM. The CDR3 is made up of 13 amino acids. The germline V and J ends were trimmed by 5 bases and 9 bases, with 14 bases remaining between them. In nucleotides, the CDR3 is TGTGCCAGCAGTCCTCCAGGGTGGAGTGAGCAGTTCTTC. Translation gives CASSPPGWSEQFF.

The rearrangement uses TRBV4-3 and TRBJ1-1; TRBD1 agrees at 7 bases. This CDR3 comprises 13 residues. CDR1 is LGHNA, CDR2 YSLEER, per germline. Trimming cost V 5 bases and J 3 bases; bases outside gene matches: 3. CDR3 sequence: CASSARGYTEAFF. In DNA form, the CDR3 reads TGCGCCAGCAGCGCCAGGGGGTACACTGAAGCTTTCTTT.